The 28 T cell receptor beta chains listed next were all sequenced from one sample in a study of OX40 agonist ivuxolimab in advanced cancers. Library construction relied on the immunoSEQ multiplex PCR assay. The immuneACCESS repertoire file appears here via TCRdb, limited to in-frame rearrangements. These files lack a portion of the clones; in checked studies, under half of the deficit traces to unresolved V genes, and the cause of the others is not known. The sample table contains roughly 57,000 clones; only one count was recorded for 84% of them. The ten most abundant clones make up about 13% of the sample. The specimen was CD4+ or CD8+ T cells sorted from blood, collected in a trial of the OX40 agonist ivuxolimab. The receptors originated from an adult with an advanced solid tumor such as melanoma, head and neck, liver or kidney cancer.

This clone was recorded a few times. V gene TRBV30 combines with J gene TRBJ1-5; possible D gene TRBD1, 5 bases. The CDR3 loop spans 13 amino acids. Germline CDR1 is GTSNPN and CDR2 is SVGIG (reference sequence). The V end was cut by 5 bases, the J end by 0 bases, with 8 bases between. CDR3 in amino acids: CAWGQDSNQPQHF. CDR3 nucleotides: TGTGCCTGGGGACAAGATAGCAATCAGCCCCAGCATTTT.

The chain joins TRBV27 to TRBJ2-7, with D perhaps TRBD2 (6 bases). V dropped 0 bases and J dropped 3 bases, with 15 bases sitting between them. This CDR3 spans 16 amino acids. CDR1 MNHEY and CDR2 SMNVEV come from the germline V gene (reference sequence). The DNA of the CDR3 is TGTGCCAGCAGTTTATCTCGGGGGATGGTAGACTACGAGCAGTACTTC. This codes for CASSLSRGMVDYEQYF.

The DNA of the CDR3 is TGTGCCAGCAGCTTATCCCGGGGACGGCTCCCCTCACCCCTCCACTTT. Residues: CASSLSRGRLPSPLHF. The V gene is TRBV11-1, the J gene TRBJ1-6; tentatively, D is TRBD1 (5 bases). This CDR3 contains 16 residues. V lost 2 bases to trimming and J lost 10 bases, with 18 bases between them. CDR1 SGHAT and CDR2 FQDESV come from the germline V gene (reference sequence).

The J gene is TRBJ1-5, the V gene TRBV5-4; no reliable D call. CDR3 length: 12 residues. Trimming shortened V by 5 bases and J by 5 bases, and 8 bases separated the two germline ends. The germline CDR1 and CDR2 sequences are SGHNT and YYREEE (reference sequence). The chain's CDR3 is CASRPSDQPQHF. DNA of the CDR3: TGTGCCAGCAGACCAAGTGATCAGCCCCAGCATTTT.

The table lists this clone with a few counts. The rearrangement joins TRBV28 to TRBJ2-7; TRBD1 agrees at 8 bases. CDR1 is MDHEN and CDR2 is SYDVKM in the germline V gene. This CDR3 is built from 15 residues. Unmatched junction bases numbered 9, after V lost 6 bases and J lost 2 bases. CDR3: CASSSPGQEPYEQYF. CDR3 nucleotide sequence: TGTGCCAGCAGCTCACCGGGACAGGAGCCCTACGAGCAGTACTTC.

The V gene is TRBV18, the J gene TRBJ1-1, with a weak D call TRBD1 (6 bases). Trimming took off 5 bases at V and 0 bases at J, with 16 bases between the two ends. Germline CDR1 is KGHSH and CDR2 is LQKENI. The CDR3 sequence is 16 residues long. For the CDR3, the DNA is TGTGCCAGCTCAACAGGGCAGGTGTCCATGAACACTGAAGCTTTCTTT. Translation gives CASSTGQVSMNTEAFF.

This chain uses TRBV11-2 with TRBJ2-6; 11 bases line up with TRBD1. Germline CDR1 is SGHAT and CDR2 is FQNNGV. The CDR3 covers 19 residues. V shed 5 bases and J 5 bases; nucleotides not matched to a gene: 14. CDR3 sequence (DNA): TGTGCCAGCAGCCCCCTTACCGGACAGGGGGCAAGGCGGGCCAACGTCCTGACTTTC. Protein product: CASSPLTGQGARRANVLTF.

The chain employs TRBV7-6 and TRBJ2-6; D possibly corresponds to TRBD1 (6 bases). The CDR3 is 16 residues long. Deletions cut 0 bases from V and 0 bases from J, with 6 bases between. Germline V gene sequence: CDR1 SGHVS, CDR2 FNYEAQ. The CDR3 is CASSLAGHSGANVLTF. CDR3 DNA sequence: TGTGCCAGCAGCTTAGCGGGACACTCTGGGGCCAACGTCCTGACTTTC.

V and J are TRBV6-1 and TRBJ2-5; D might be TRBD2 (6 bases). V lost 4 bases and J 5 bases, leaving 20 bases between the germline ends. Germline lookup yields CDR1 MNHNS and CDR2 SASEGT. The CDR3 runs to 16 residues. The CDR3 region is CASSAVFAGIGETQYF. The CDR3 nucleotides read TGTGCCAGCAGTGCCGTTTTTGCGGGAATCGGGGAGACCCAGTACTTC.

The chain is built from TRBV11-3 and TRBJ2-5; D is undetermined. The CDR3 has 14 residues. Germline V CDR1 and CDR2: SGHNT, YENEEA. V shed 2 bases and J shed 5 bases, with 12 bases lying between them. CDR3 nucleotide sequence: TGTGCCAGCAGCTTACGTAGTGGGCATGAGACCCAGTACTTC. Protein sequence: CASSLRSGHETQYF.

DNA of the CDR3: TGTGCCAGTCTGGGGGATACGGGAAACACCATATATTTT. Its protein product is CASLGDTGNTIYF. The chain couples TRBV6-1 to TRBJ1-3, with D perhaps matching TRBD1 (5 bases). Trimming cost V 9 bases and J 4 bases, with 13 bases left between them. CDR3 size: 13 residues. The V gene's germline CDR1 is MNHNS and CDR2 SASEGT.

This sequence joins TRBV9 and TRBJ2-1; 12 nucleotides align to TRBD2. The trim removed 4 bases at V and 0 bases at J, leaving 11 bases unmatched. The CDR3 is 19 residues long. Germline CDR1 SGDLS, CDR2 YYNGEE. DNA for the CDR3: TGTGCCAGCAGCCTCGGACTAGCGGGAAAAGGGAGCTCCTACAATGAGCAGTTCTTC. The encoded protein is CASSLGLAGKGSSYNEQFF.

V and J are TRBV2 and TRBJ2-5; D may be TRBD1 (5 bases). Between the trimmed V and J ends, which lost 8 bases and 2 bases, there was a span of 15 bases. The CDR3 runs 14 residues. Germline-derived CDR1 and CDR2 are SNHLY and FYNNEI. This chain's CDR3 is CASLQDYGQETQYF. The CDR3 DNA follows: TGTGCCAGCCTACAGGATTATGGGCAAGAGACCCAGTACTTC.

The chain joins TRBV6-6 to TRBJ1-3; D uncertain. V gave up 0 bases and J gave up 0 bases, with 3 bases separating them. Germline CDR1 and CDR2: MNHNY and SVGAGI (reference sequence). The CDR3 extends over 14 amino acids. As DNA, the CDR3 is TGTGCCAGCAGTTACTCGAACTCTGGAAACACCATATATTTT. Amino acids: CASSYSNSGNTIYF.

V and J are TRBV19 and TRBJ2-2; 8 nucleotides line up with TRBD2. This CDR3 comprises 16 residues. V shed 9 bases, J shed 1 base, and the junction held 10 bases outside the gene matches. The V gene's germline CDR1 is LNHDA and CDR2 SQIVND (reference sequence). The CDR3 DNA sequence: TGTGCCAGCGCCCCTTGGACTAGCCGGAACACCGGGGAGCTGTTTTTT. The encoded protein is CASAPWTSRNTGELFF.

The V and J genes are TRBV6-4 and TRBJ2-2, with 12 nucleotides matching TRBD2. Germline V gives CDR1 MRHNA, CDR2 SNTAGT. The V gene end was trimmed by 6 bases and the J gene end by 5 bases; junction bases not matched to a gene: 7. This CDR3 has 16 residues. CDR3 sequence: CASSRLAGVGTGELFF. DNA for the CDR3: TGTGCCAGCAGCCGACTAGCGGGAGTAGGAACCGGGGAGCTGTTTTTT.

Turning to this clone: One end of the junction is discordant with germline, which a read error may explain. The gene calls are TRBV11-2 and TRBJ2-1; perhaps TRBD2 as D (6 bases). The germline CDR1 and CDR2 sequences are SGHAT and FQNNGV. This CDR3 region has 13 residues. This CDR3 reads CASSLRGETSGLF. The CDR3 nucleotides are TGTGCCAGCAGCCTTAGGGGAGAGACTAGTGGGCTCTTC.

The chain combines TRBV14 with TRBJ2-3, with D tentatively TRBD1 or TRBD2 (5 bases each). Germline V gene sequence: CDR1 SGHDN, CDR2 FVKESK. The CDR3 runs to 16 residues. Deletions cut 3 bases from V and 7 bases from J, with 20 bases between. DNA for the CDR3: TGTGCCAGCAGCCATGTTGGGACGGTGCTAGGCAATACGCAGTATTTT. Encoded protein: CASSHVGTVLGNTQYF.

The rearrangement uses TRBV30 and TRBJ1-5, with D perhaps TRBD1 (5 bases). Trimming left V 8 bases short and J 3 bases short, with 11 bases between. Germline CDR1 reads GTSNPN; CDR2 reads SVGIG (reference sequence). CDR3 length: 12 amino acids. CDR3 sequence (DNA): TGTGCCAGCGGACACCCCAATCAGCCCCAGCATTTT. Translated: CASGHPNQPQHF.

A few counts support this clone. The chain joins TRBV6-1 to TRBJ1-3; D gene uncertain. Trimming took off 6 bases at V and 6 bases at J, with 15 bases between the two ends. The CDR3 runs 14 residues. In germline, CDR1 is MNHNS, CDR2 SASEGT. The chain's CDR3 is CASSATEEVNTIYF. CDR3 sequence (DNA): TGTGCCAGCAGCGCGACGGAGGAAGTAAACACCATATATTTT.

The chain joins TRBV11-2 to TRBJ1-2; D is perhaps TRBD1 (5 bases). The length of the CDR3 is 15 residues. Germline CDR1 and CDR2: SGHAT and FQNNGV. V was cut by 4 bases and J by 5 bases, with 17 bases left in between. Here the CDR3 reads CASSSPGRSFYGYTF. The DNA for the CDR3 is TGTGCCAGCAGCTCTCCGGGACGCTCCTTTTATGGCTACACCTTC.

The chain recombines TRBV9 with TRBJ2-3; no clear D gene. This CDR3 is 13 amino acids long. Germline V gives CDR1 SGDLS, CDR2 YYNGEE. V lost 2 bases and J lost 2, with 6 bases in between. CDR3 region: CASSVDNTDTQYF. In DNA form, the CDR3 reads TGTGCCAGCAGCGTTGATAACACAGATACGCAGTATTTT.

This chain uses TRBV5-1 with TRBJ2-5; 8 bases are a match to TRBD2. The CDR3 length is 15 residues. V lost 6 bases to trimming and J lost 5 bases; unmatched junction nucleotides: 12. Germline V gene data show CDR1 as SGHRS and CDR2 as YFSETQ. The CDR3 coding sequence is TGCGCCAGCAAAATGACAGCGGGAGATCTGGAGACCCAGTACTTC. Amino acids: CASKMTAGDLETQYF.

This clone showed up just a few times. The rearrangement uses TRBV5-1 and TRBJ2-1; 9 bases agree with TRBD1. J lost 4 bases, V lost 4 bases, and 12 bases had no gene match. The CDR3 contains 17 residues. The germline V gene has CDR1 SGHRS and CDR2 YFSETQ. CDR3 region: CASSPLPLGQGYNEQFF. CDR3 nucleotides: TGCGCCAGCAGCCCCCTCCCCCTGGGACAGGGATACAATGAGCAGTTCTTC.

The chain joins TRBV28 to TRBJ1-2, with 7 bases that match TRBD1. The CDR3 covers 14 residues. J lost 4 bases, V lost 6 bases, and 8 bases had no gene match. From germline, CDR1 is MDHEN and CDR2 SYDVKM. The CDR3 DNA follows: TGTGCCAGCAGGGGGACAGAGAAATCCTATGGCTACACCTTC. Protein product: CASRGTEKSYGYTF.

The J gene is TRBJ2-7, the V gene TRBV15; 11 bases line up with TRBD2. The CDR3 spans 15 residues. Unmatched junction bases numbered 5, after V lost 3 bases and J lost 4 bases. Germline CDR1 and CDR2: LNHNV and YYDKDF (reference sequence). CDR3 sequence: CATSRRLAGIYEQYF. CDR3 nucleotide sequence: TGTGCCACCAGCAGGCGACTAGCGGGGATTTACGAGCAGTACTTC.

The V call is TRBV6-5, the J call TRBJ2-4; 8 bases line up with TRBD1. Germline V CDR1 and CDR2: MNHEY, SVGAGI. Trimming cost V 5 bases and J 2 bases; bases outside gene matches: 5. The CDR3 contains 15 residues. This CDR3 reads CASSATGDPKNIQYF. The CDR3 DNA reads TGTGCCAGCAGTGCGACAGGGGACCCCAAAAACATTCAGTACTTC.

The V and J genes are TRBV9 and TRBJ2-1, with unresolved D. Germline CDR1 SGDLS, CDR2 YYNGEE. The V gene lost 3 bases and the J gene lost 0 bases, with 1 base spanning the gap. This CDR3 is built from 12 residues. CDR3 nucleotide sequence: TGTGCCAGCAGCGCCTCCTACAATGAGCAGTTCTTC. Residues: CASSASYNEQFF.